The 8 T cell receptor beta chains reported below all come from one sample, sequenced in a study of blood T cell repertoires in COVID-19. Method: immunoSEQ multiplex PCR; TCRdb's copy keeps in-frame clones and lacks some. The sample has about 210,000 clones; roughly four fifths are singletons. The source material was peripheral blood. These receptors originate from a woman of 80 years or more with COVID-19, enrolled during active disease.

The table lists this clone with a few counts. Here the CDR3 DNA reads TGTGCCAGCTTTGAGGGTAGTTTCGGAACTGAAGCTTTCTTT. It is translated as CASFEGSFGTEAFF. The rearrangement joins TRBV2 to TRBJ1-1; no clear D gene. Trimming stripped 8 bases from V and 5 bases from J, with 18 bases between. The CDR3 sequence is 14 residues long. The germline CDR1 and CDR2 sequences are SNHLY and FYNNEI. Based on the CDR3 plus reference TRBV2 and TRBJ1-1, the full variable domain is EPEVTQTPSHQVTQMGQEVILRCVPISNHLYFYWYRQILGQKVEFLVSFYNNEISEKSEIFDDQFSVERPDGSNFTLKIRSTKLEDSAMYFCASFEGSFGTEAFFGQGTRLTVV.

The rearrangement joins TRBV28 to TRBJ2-2; TRBD1 matches at 7 bases. Germline V lookup: CDR1 MDHEN, CDR2 SYDVKM. The V and J ends lost 5 bases and 4 bases, in that order; junction bases with no gene match: 10. The CDR3 is 16 residues long. This chain's CDR3 is CASSRHVTGSTGELFF. The CDR3 DNA is TGTGCCAGCAGTCGACACGTGACAGGGAGCACCGGGGAGCTGTTTTTT.

The J gene is TRBJ2-3, the V gene TRBV2; possibly TRBD2 for D (5 bases). Trimming removed 8 bases at V and 4 bases at J, with 13 bases between. CDR3 length: 13 amino acids. Germline V lookup: CDR1 SNHLY, CDR2 FYNNEI. The CDR3 spells CASGLYGADTQYF. The CDR3 DNA sequence: TGTGCCAGCGGACTTTACGGCGCAGATACGCAGTATTTT.

This clone occurred once. This chain links TRBV9 with TRBJ1-6, with TRBD1 matching 7 bases. The CDR3 contains 15 residues. Trimming took 4 bases from V and 3 from J; bases not matched to a gene: 4. Germline V gene data show CDR1 as SGDLS and CDR2 as YYNGEE. In DNA form, the CDR3 reads TGTGCCAGCAGCACCGGGGACAGCTATAATTCACCCCTCCACTTT. Its protein product is CASSTGDSYNSPLHF.

This chain links TRBV5-6 with TRBJ1-1, with 8 bases fitting TRBD1. Germline values: CDR1 SGHDT, CDR2 YYEEEE. Germline trimming cut 4 bases from V and 2 bases from J; bases unmatched to any gene: 7. The CDR3 totals 15 residues. CDR3: CASSPGQAFNTEAFF. The DNA of the CDR3 is TGTGCCAGCAGCCCGGGACAGGCGTTCAACACTGAAGCTTTCTTT.

The V call is TRBV5-1, the J call TRBJ2-7; TRBD1 agrees at 7 bases. This CDR3 is 15 amino acids long. V trimming: 4 bases; J trimming: 1 base; junction bases outside the gene matches: 8. Germline V gene sequence: CDR1 SGHRS, CDR2 YFSETQ. This chain's CDR3 is CASSSGQAFSYEQYF. DNA for the CDR3: TGCGCCAGCAGCAGTGGACAGGCCTTTTCCTACGAGCAGTACTTC.

The chain carries TRBV6-4 and TRBJ2-5, with 9 bases that match TRBD2. The CDR3 runs to 13 residues. From germline, CDR1 is MRHNA and CDR2 SNTAGT. V shed 6 bases, J shed 5 bases, and the junction held 4 bases outside the gene matches. CDR3 sequence: CASSASGMETQYF. The DNA of the CDR3 is TGTGCCAGCAGCGCTAGCGGGATGGAGACCCAGTACTTC.

In DNA, the CDR3 is TGTGCCAGCAGTTCCCCAGGAAGGGGGCAGGCAAAACTGTTTTTT. Translating gives CASSSPGRGQAKLFF. This chain links TRBV28 with TRBJ1-4; 7 bases align to TRBD1. This CDR3 comprises 15 residues. The V segment lost 4 bases and the J segment 10 bases; nucleotides outside the gene matches: 12. Per germline, CDR1 MDHEN and CDR2 SYDVKM.